The clone carrying this T cell receptor (beta chain) occurred a few times. The data belong to a study of blood T cell repertoires in COVID-19. Looking at the study overall: COVID-19 samples, acute and convalescent, were from the United States, Italy and Spain.

The germline gives CDR1 SGHTA, CDR2 FQGTGA. V gave up 4 bases and J gave up 6 bases; unmatched junction bases: 9. The CDR3 extends over 15 amino acids. Generated by immunoSEQ multiplex PCR, the TCRdb table keeps only in-frame clones and is missing some. In the table there are 90,000 to 150,000 clones, about 85% of which are singletons. The sample comprised peripheral blood. The chain links TRBV7-3 to TRBJ2-1; the match to TRBD2 covers 7 bases. The receptor was isolated from an older man with acute or convalescent COVID-19. This chain's CDR3 is CASSWGGSSSNEQFF. CDR3 DNA sequence: TGTGCCAGCAGCTGGGGCGGGAGCTCTTCCAATGAGCAGTTCTTC.